The 6 T cell receptor beta chains below all came from one sample that was sequenced in a study of blood T cell repertoires in COVID-19. The assay was immunoSEQ multiplex PCR, and TCRdb's table has in-frame clones only and misses some. Of 210,000 or so clones listed, around 81% are singletons. The sequencing sample was made of PBMCs or T cells enriched from blood (not recorded which). Every receptor here comes from a woman aged 40 to 50 with acute COVID-19.

The chain has TRBV7-9 and TRBJ2-5, with TRBD1 matching over 12 bases. Germline V gene data show CDR1 as SEHNR and CDR2 as FQNEAQ (reference sequence). V shed 5 bases, J shed 5 bases, and the junction held 3 bases outside the gene matches. The CDR3 contains 14 residues. As DNA, the CDR3 is TGTGCCAGCAGCCAGGGACAGGGGGCCGAGACCCAGTACTTC. Translation gives CASSQGQGAETQYF.

This chain links TRBV5-1 with TRBJ2-7; 7 nucleotides agree with TRBD1. The CDR3 is made up of 15 amino acids. J was trimmed by 1 base and V by 4 bases; bases with no gene match: 8. Germline CDR1 SGHRS, CDR2 YFSETQ. CDR3: CASSPDRVHSYEQYF. The CDR3 region has the DNA TGCGCCAGCAGCCCAGACAGGGTGCATTCCTACGAGCAGTACTTC.

This clone occurred many times. The chain has TRBV9 and TRBJ1-5; D is perhaps TRBD1 (6 bases). With 3 bases removed from V and 4 bases from J, the gap between germline ends came to 14 bases. Germline V gene data show CDR1 as SGDLS and CDR2 as YYNGEE. This CDR3 spans 15 amino acids. Here the CDR3 DNA reads TGTGCCAGCAGCGCCGTGGACAGTTCAAATCAGCCCCAGCATTTT. Translating it yields CASSAVDSSNQPQHF.

The V gene is TRBV19, the J gene TRBJ2-6; 10 bases agree with TRBD1. Germline assignment: CDR1 LNHDA and CDR2 SQIVND (reference sequence). CDR3 length: 18 residues. V dropped 4 bases and J dropped 1; count of bases not matched to a gene: 7. CDR3 coding DNA: TGTGCCAGTAGTACGAAACCGGGACAGGGGTCTGGGGCCAACGTCCTGACTTTC. Translated, it gives CASSTKPGQGSGANVLTF. The full variable domain, completed using reference TRBV19 and TRBJ2-6, is DGGITQSPKYLFRKEGQNVTLSCEQNLNHDAMYWYRQDPGQGLRLIYYSQIVNDFQKGDIAEGYSVSREKKESFPLTVTSAQKNPTAFYLCASSTKPGQGSGANVLTFGAGSRLTVL.

In its sample, this clone was seen a few times. The genes are TRBV6-5 and TRBJ1-1; no clear D gene. Germline CDR1 MNHEY, CDR2 SVGAGI. Trimming removed 8 bases from V and 0 bases from J, with 7 bases in between. The CDR3 is 12 residues long. CDR3: CASGRMNTEAFF. In DNA form, the CDR3 reads TGTGCCAGCGGCAGGATGAACACTGAAGCTTTCTTT.

V usage is TRBV5-1 and J usage is TRBJ2-7; TRBD2 matches 9 bases. Per germline, CDR1 SGHRS and CDR2 YFSETQ. This CDR3 contains 16 residues. The V segment lost 0 bases and the J segment 6 bases; nucleotides outside the gene matches: 10. CDR3 sequence (DNA): TGCGCCAGCAGCTTGGAGGGGGGACTAGCTTTTGGCGAGCAGTACTTC. Translating it yields CASSLEGGLAFGEQYF.